This record covers a single TCR beta chain. The data originate from a study of T cell changes during pregnancy in multiple sclerosis. The protocol was immunoSEQ multiplex PCR, while the TCRdb copy is restricted to in-frame clones and leaves out a portion. The sample consists of about 56,000 clones, about 85% of them appearing once. Trimming took 5 bases from V and 4 from J; bases not matched to a gene: 4. Germline loops: CDR1 LNHDA, CDR2 SQIVND (reference sequence). The CDR3 is 14 residues long. The receptor was derived from a female donor with multiple sclerosis, enrolled in a pregnancy study. The sample was CD4+ T cells from peripheral blood mononuclear cells, taken in the third trimester of pregnancy. The rearrangement links TRBV19 to TRBJ1-5; TRBD1 aligns across 8 bases. CDR3: CASSFQGANQPQHF. CDR3 nucleotides: TGTGCCAGTAGTTTTCAGGGGGCGAATCAGCCCCAGCATTTT.